Listed below are T cell receptor beta chains from one sample, sequenced in a study of chemoradiotherapy in HPV16-positive cancers. TCRdb's table, derived via immunoSEQ multiplex PCR, lists solely in-frame clones and lacks some. The table lists about 7,900 clones, 85% to 90% of them singletons. The starting material was blood, obtained from a patient who underwent chemoradiotherapy. Every receptor here comes from a human donor with HPV-associated anogenital cancer. CDR3s include the opening cysteine and the closing phenylalanine or tryptophan. D genes are given only for firm matches. For some rows the clone size is stated as once, few or many, or as a class when expanded; others skip it.

>-|TRBJ2-3|TRBV19|-
CASSMRVMGTDTQYF
TGTGCCAGTAGTATGAGAGTTATGGGAACAGATACGCAGTATTTT
>TRBD1|TRBJ1-2|TRBV7-2|few
CASSYSGGFFYGYTF
TGTGCCAGCAGCTATTCAGGGGGCTTTTTCTATGGCTACACCTTC
>-|TRBJ1-3|TRBV11-2|-
CASSSLTGPGNTIYF
TGTGCCAGCAGCTCCCTTACAGGGCCTGGAAACACCATATATTTT
>-|TRBJ2-2|TRBV6-1|-
CASRPAGADTGELFF
TGTGCCAGCAGACCTGCAGGAGCAGACACCGGGGAGCTGTTTTTT
>-|TRBJ2-3|TRBV6-5|once
CASSYEGTDTQYF
TGTGCCAGCAGTTACGAGGGAACAGATACGCAGTATTTT
>TRBD1|TRBJ1-5|TRBV6-1|-
CASSEGQSNQPQHF
TGTGCCAGCAGTGAGGGACAGAGCAATCAGCCCCAGCATTTT
>-|TRBJ2-7|TRBV5-1|-
CASSPRDRLSYEQYF
TGCGCCAGCAGCCCGCGGGACAGACTCTCCTACGAGCAGTACTTC
>-|TRBJ2-7|TRBV4-1|-
CASSQGLSSYEQYF
TGCGCCAGCAGCCAGGGGCTAAGCTCCTACGAGCAGTACTTC
>-|TRBJ1-2|TRBV6-5|-
CASSYSTGKHGYTF
TGTGCCAGCAGTTACTCAACAGGAAAACATGGCTACACCTTC
>TRBD2|TRBJ2-2|TRBV29-1|-
CSALGGTLRTGELFF
TGCAGCGCGTTGGGGGGGACGTTACGAACCGGGGAGCTGTTTTTT
>TRBD2|TRBJ2-3|TRBV6-1|-
CASSEQRGSTDTQYF
TGTGCCAGCAGTGAACAGCGGGGTAGCACAGATACGCAGTATTTT
>-|TRBJ2-7|TRBV10-2|-
CASSESYEQYF
TGCGCCAGCAGTGAGTCTTACGAGCAGTACTTC
>-|TRBJ1-5|TRBV2|-
CATTISWGRNQPQHF
TGTGCCACCACCATCTCTTGGGGCAGGAATCAGCCCCAGCATTTT